This record looks at one T cell receptor beta chain sequence and its context. Its target is not known. Only in-frame clones appear in the TCRdb table, and some are missing; sequencing was by immunoSEQ multiplex PCR. Here the sample spans about 4,400 clones, 80% to 85% being singletons. The sample comes from a study of STAT3 mutations in large granular lymphocyte leukemia. From germline, CDR1 is SEHNR and CDR2 FQNEAQ (reference sequence). This CDR3 is 15 amino acids long. V lost 5 bases and J 2 bases, leaving 12 bases between the germline ends. The study, taken as a whole, reports: In about 30% of the 18 patients, new TCR clonotypes emerged after therapy. At least one immunodominant TCR beta clonotype appeared in every T-cell large granular lymphocyte leukemia patient.

This sequence originates from a man aged 40-55 years with T-cell large granular lymphocyte leukemia. Some clones in this sample may be carry-over from other donors' samples. The chain couples TRBV7-9 to TRBJ1-4; no reliable D call. The sequenced sample was peripheral blood mononuclear cells. This CDR3 is CASSLLTGTNEKLFF. CDR3 DNA sequence: TGTGCCAGCAGCCTACTCACTGGTACTAATGAAAAACTGTTTTTT.